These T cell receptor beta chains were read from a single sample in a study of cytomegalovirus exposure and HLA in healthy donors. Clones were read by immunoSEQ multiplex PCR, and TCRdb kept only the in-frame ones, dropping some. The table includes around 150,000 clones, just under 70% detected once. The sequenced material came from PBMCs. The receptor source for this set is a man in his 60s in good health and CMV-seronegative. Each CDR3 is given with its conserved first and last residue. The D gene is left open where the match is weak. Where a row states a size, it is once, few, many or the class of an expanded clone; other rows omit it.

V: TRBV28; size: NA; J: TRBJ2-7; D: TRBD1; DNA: TGTGCCAGCAGCTCAACAGGGGGCCCTACCTACGAGCAGTACTTC; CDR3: CASSSTGGPTYEQYF
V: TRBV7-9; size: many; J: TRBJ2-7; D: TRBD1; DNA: TGTGCCAGCAGCGTGAGTTCTACAGGGGGTGGACGCGAGCAGTACTTC; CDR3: CASSVSSTGGGREQYF
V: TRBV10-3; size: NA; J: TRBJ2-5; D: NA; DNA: TGTGCCATCAGTGGCGGGACCCGGGGGCAAGAGACCCAGTACTTC; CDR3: CAISGGTRGQETQYF
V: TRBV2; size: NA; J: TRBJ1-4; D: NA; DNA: TGTGCCAGCAGCGGGGGGACTAATGAAAAACTGTTTTTT; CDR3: CASSGGTNEKLFF
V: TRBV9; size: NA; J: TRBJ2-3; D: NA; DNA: TGTGCCAGCAGGAGGGTTGAGCTCACAGATACGCAGTATTTT; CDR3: CASRRVELTDTQYF
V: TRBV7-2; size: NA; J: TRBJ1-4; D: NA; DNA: TGTGCCAGCAGCTCATTAGGTCAGGGGCAGAATGAAAAACTGTTTTTT; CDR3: CASSSLGQGQNEKLFF
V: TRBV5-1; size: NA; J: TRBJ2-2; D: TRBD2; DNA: TGCGCCAGCAGCTTGCTAGCGGGGAACACCGGGGAGCTGTTTTTT; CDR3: CASSLLAGNTGELFF
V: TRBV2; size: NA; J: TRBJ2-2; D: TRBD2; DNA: TGTGCCAGCAGCTTTAGCGGGAGGGACGACACCGGGGAGCTGTTTTTT; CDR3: CASSFSGRDDTGELFF
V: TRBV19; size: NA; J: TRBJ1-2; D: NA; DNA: TGTGCCAGTAGTATAGCCTCGGAGGATGGGAGCACCTTC; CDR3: CASSIASEDGSTF
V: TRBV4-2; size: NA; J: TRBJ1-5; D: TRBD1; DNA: TGTGCCAGCAGCCAAGTTGAGAGGGGGCCGTATCAGCCCCAGCATTTT; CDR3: CASSQVERGPYQPQHF
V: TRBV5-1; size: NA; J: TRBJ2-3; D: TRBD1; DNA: TGCGCCAGCAGGAAAGGGACAGGGGGCACAGATACGCAGTATTTT; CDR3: CASRKGTGGTDTQYF
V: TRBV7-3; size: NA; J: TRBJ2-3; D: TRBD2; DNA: TGTGCCAGCAGCTTAGGAGGACTAGCGCAAGATACGCAGTATTTT; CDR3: CASSLGGLAQDTQYF
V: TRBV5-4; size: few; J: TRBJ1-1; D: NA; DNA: TGTGCCAGCAGCTTTGCGAGTGTGAACACTGAAGCTTTCTTT; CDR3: CASSFASVNTEAFF
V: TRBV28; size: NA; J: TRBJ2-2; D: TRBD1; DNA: TGTGCCAGCGGGACAGGAGACACCGGGGAGCTGTTTTTT; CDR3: CASGTGDTGELFF
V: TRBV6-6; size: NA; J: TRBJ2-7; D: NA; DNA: TGTGCCAGCAGTTACTCAGACCCAGGGGCACACGAGCAGTACTTC; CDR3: CASSYSDPGAHEQYF
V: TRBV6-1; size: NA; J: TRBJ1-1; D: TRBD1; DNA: TGTGCCAGCAGTGACGGCGGATGGGACAGGGGAAAGGGTGAAGCTTTCTTT; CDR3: CASSDGGWDRGKGEAFF
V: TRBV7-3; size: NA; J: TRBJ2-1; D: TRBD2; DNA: TGTGCCAGCAGCCTCGGCCTAGCGGAATTCAATGAGCAGTTCTTC; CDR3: CASSLGLAEFNEQFF
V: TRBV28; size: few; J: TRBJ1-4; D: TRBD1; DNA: TGTGCCAGCAGTTTAAGGGGACAGGGGAGCGAAAAACTGTTTTTT; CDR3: CASSLRGQGSEKLFF
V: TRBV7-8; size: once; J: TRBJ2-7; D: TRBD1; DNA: TGTGCCAGCAGCGCCACCGGGACAGGGGTAGGCGAGCAGTACTTC; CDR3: CASSATGTGVGEQYF
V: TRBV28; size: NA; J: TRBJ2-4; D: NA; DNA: TGTGCCAGCAGCATATCTACTACCGGGATCAACATTCAGTACTTC; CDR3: CASSISTTGINIQYF
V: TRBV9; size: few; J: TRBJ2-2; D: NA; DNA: TGTGCCAGCAGCCCTAAGACTAGTCTCAACGGCGGGGAGCTGTTTTTT; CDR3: CASSPKTSLNGGELFF
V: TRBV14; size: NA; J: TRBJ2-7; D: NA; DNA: TGTGCCAGCAGCCAACTGACAGGTTTCGAGCAGTACTTC; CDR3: CASSQLTGFEQYF
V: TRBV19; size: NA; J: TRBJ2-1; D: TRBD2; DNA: TGTGCCAGTACCCTACTAGCGGGAGTCAAGAATGAGCAGTTCTTC; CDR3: CASTLLAGVKNEQFF
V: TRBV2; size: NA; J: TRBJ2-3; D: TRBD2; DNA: TGTGCCAGCAGTGGGGGCACTAGCGGGATCACAGATACGCAGTATTTT; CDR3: CASSGGTSGITDTQYF
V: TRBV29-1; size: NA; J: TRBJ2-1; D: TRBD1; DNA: TGCAGCGCCGGACAGGGGTCGGGGTCCTACAATGAGCAGTTCTTC; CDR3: CSAGQGSGSYNEQFF
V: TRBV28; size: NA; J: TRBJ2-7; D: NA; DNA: TGTGCCAGCAGTTTTCCGACAGGCTCCTACGAGCAGTACTTC; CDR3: CASSFPTGSYEQYF
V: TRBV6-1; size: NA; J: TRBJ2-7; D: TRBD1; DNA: TGTGCCAGCAGGGGGACAGGGGGCTCCTACGAGCAGTACTTC; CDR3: CASRGTGGSYEQYF
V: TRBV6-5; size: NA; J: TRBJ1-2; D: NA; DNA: TGTGCCAGCAGTTACGGGCAGGAGGATGGCTACACCTTC; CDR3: CASSYGQEDGYTF
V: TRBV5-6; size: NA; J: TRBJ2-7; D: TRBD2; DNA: TGTGCCAGCAGCCCCCTCGGGCGGGAGTCTTCCTACGAGCAGTACTTC; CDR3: CASSPLGRESSYEQYF
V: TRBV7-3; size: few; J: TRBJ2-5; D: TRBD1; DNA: TGTGCCAGCAGCTTAATTGGGACAGGGTCGGAGACCCAGTACTTC; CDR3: CASSLIGTGSETQYF
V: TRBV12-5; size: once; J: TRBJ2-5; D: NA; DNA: TGTGCTAGTGGCAGGGACATCGGGACCCAGTACTTC; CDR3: CASGRDIGTQYF
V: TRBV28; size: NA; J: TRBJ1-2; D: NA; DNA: TGTGCCAGCAGTCCTGACGGCCGCCGAGGGGGCTACACCTTC; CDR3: CASSPDGRRGGYTF
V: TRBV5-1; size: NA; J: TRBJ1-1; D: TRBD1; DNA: TGCGCCAGCAGCTTGGGGCCGTCGACAGGGGGCTCTGGTGAAGCTTTCTTT; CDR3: CASSLGPSTGGSGEAFF
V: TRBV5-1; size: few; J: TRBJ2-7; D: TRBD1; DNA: TGCGCCAGCAGTCAGACAGGGGGCAACTACGAGCAGTACTTC; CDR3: CASSQTGGNYEQYF
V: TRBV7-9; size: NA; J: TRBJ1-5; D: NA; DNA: TGTTCCAGCAGCAATATGAATCAGCCCCAGCATTTT; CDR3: CSSSNMNQPQHF
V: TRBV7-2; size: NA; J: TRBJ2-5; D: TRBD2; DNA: TGTGCCAGCAGCCCTAGCGGGAGGGTGGCGGAGCAGTACTTC; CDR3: CASSPSGRVAEQYF
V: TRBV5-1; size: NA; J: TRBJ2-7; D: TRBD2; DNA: TGCGCCAGCAGTATGGGGAGCGGGAGCTCGGGCGAGCAGTACTTC; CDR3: CASSMGSGSSGEQYF
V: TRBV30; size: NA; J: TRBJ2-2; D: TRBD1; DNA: TGTGCCTGGAGTCCCCTAGGGACAGGGAACACCGGGGAGCTGTTTTTT; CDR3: CAWSPLGTGNTGELFF
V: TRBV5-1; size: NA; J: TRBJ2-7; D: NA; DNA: TGCGCCAGCAGCTTGAGACCGGGGGTGGCTTACGAGCAGTACTTC; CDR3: CASSLRPGVAYEQYF
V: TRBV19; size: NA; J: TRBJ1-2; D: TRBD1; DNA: TGTGCCAGTAGTATTGGACAGGGGACAAGGGGGTATGGCTACACCTTC; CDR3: CASSIGQGTRGYGYTF
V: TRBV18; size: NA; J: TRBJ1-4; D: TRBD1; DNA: TGTGCCAGCTCACCACGGGGGACAGGGAGAGGCGAAAAACTGTTTTTT; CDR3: CASSPRGTGRGEKLFF
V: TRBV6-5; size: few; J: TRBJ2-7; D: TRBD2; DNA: TGTGCCAGCAGTTACAGGGCTAGCGGGCCCTACGAGCAGTACTTC; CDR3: CASSYRASGPYEQYF
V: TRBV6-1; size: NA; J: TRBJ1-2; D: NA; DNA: TGTGCCAGCAGTGAAGGATTGACAGACTTTAACTATGGCTACACCTTC; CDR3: CASSEGLTDFNYGYTF
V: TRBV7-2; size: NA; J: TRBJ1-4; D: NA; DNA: TGTGCCAGCAGCCCTCAATCGGGGACTAATGAAAAACTGTTTTTT; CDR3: CASSPQSGTNEKLFF
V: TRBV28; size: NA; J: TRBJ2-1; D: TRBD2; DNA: TGTGCCAGCAGTATACTAGCGGGAGGGAACGCGGGACAGTTCTTC; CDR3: CASSILAGGNAGQFF
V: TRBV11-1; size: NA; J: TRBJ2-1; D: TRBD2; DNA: TGTGCCAGCAGCTCCTCGGATAGCGGGAGCACCAATGAGCAGTTCTTC; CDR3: CASSSSDSGSTNEQFF
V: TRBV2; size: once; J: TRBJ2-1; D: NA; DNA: TGTGCCAGCAGTGAAGCGGGAGGACGTACCTACAATGAGCAGTTCTTC; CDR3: CASSEAGGRTYNEQFF
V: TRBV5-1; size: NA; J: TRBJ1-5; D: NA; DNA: TGCGCCAGCAGCTTGGGGACAGAGAATCAGCCCCAGCATTTT; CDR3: CASSLGTENQPQHF